The rows below give T cell receptor beta chains drawn from one sample of a study of memory CD4+ T cells and cytomegalovirus serostatus. The repertoire was sequenced with immunoSEQ multiplex PCR; TCRdb's copy has only in-frame clones and lacks some. The sample shows approximately 42,000 clones, 79% of them seen only once. The sample comprised memory CD4+ T cells from blood. The receptors were sampled from an adult in good health and CMV-seronegative. CDR3s include the opening cysteine and the closing phenylalanine or tryptophan. D genes are given only for firm matches. The size field is filled for only some rows; it gives once, few, many or a size class.

V: TRBV29-1
D: TRBD1
J: TRBJ1-2
size: .
CDR3: CSVERDGTAFGYTF
DNA: TGCAGCGTTGAACGCGACGGGACAGCCTTTGGCTACACCTTC

V: TRBV19
D: .
J: TRBJ2-3
size: .
CDR3: CASSIRVGADTQYF
DNA: TGTGCCAGTAGTATAAGGGTGGGAGCAGATACGCAGTATTTT

V: TRBV7-9
D: TRBD1
J: TRBJ1-1
size: .
CDR3: CASSFGQGGAFF
DNA: TGTGCCAGCAGCTTTGGACAGGGGGGAGCTTTCTTT

V: TRBV7-2
D: TRBD1
J: TRBJ1-5
size: .
CDR3: CASSFDRASNQPQHF
DNA: TGTGCCAGCAGCTTTGACAGGGCTAGCAATCAGCCCCAGCATTTT

V: TRBV4-2
D: TRBD1
J: TRBJ2-3
size: .
CDR3: CASSQVQGTGGTDTQYF
DNA: TGTGCCAGCAGCCAAGTACAGGGAACAGGGGGGACAGATACGCAGTATTTT

V: TRBV15
D: .
J: TRBJ2-1
size: .
CDR3: CATSRVLGGGEQFF
DNA: TGTGCCACCAGCAGAGTCTTGGGGGGAGGTGAGCAGTTCTTC

V: TRBV13
D: TRBD1
J: TRBJ2-5
size: .
CDR3: CASSPRSGQSQETQYF
DNA: TGTGCCAGCAGCCCTCGGTCGGGACAGTCCCAAGAGACCCAGTACTTC

V: TRBV6-6
D: TRBD1
J: TRBJ1-1
size: .
CDR3: CASSSRQGVYTEAFF
DNA: TGTGCCAGCAGTTCACGACAGGGGGTTTACACTGAAGCTTTCTTT

V: TRBV5-6
D: TRBD2
J: TRBJ2-7
size: .
CDR3: CASSRGGLAGGSYEQYF
DNA: TGTGCCAGCAGCCGAGGGGGACTAGCGGGAGGCTCGTACGAGCAGTACTTC

V: TRBV5-6
D: .
J: TRBJ1-4
size: .
CDR3: CASSTGPNEKLFF
DNA: TGTGCCAGCTCCACCGGACCTAATGAAAAACTGTTTTTT

V: TRBV2
D: .
J: TRBJ2-1
size: .
CDR3: CASSLAGEQFF
DNA: TGTGCCAGCAGTCTAGCCGGTGAGCAGTTCTTC

V: TRBV11-3
D: .
J: TRBJ2-3
size: few
CDR3: CASSLLAGSSTDTQYF
DNA: TGTGCCAGCAGCCTCCTTGCCGGGTCGAGCACAGATACGCAGTATTTT

V: TRBV18
D: .
J: TRBJ2-5
size: .
CDR3: CASSRVDQETQYF
DNA: TGTGCCAGCTCACGCGTCGACCAAGAGACCCAGTACTTC

V: TRBV5-6
D: .
J: TRBJ2-2
size: once
CDR3: CASSWGEGRKELFF
DNA: TGTGCCAGCAGCTGGGGTGAGGGGCGCAAAGAGCTGTTTTTT

V: TRBV6-9
D: .
J: TRBJ1-5
size: .
CDR3: CASSYSSGGNQPQHF
DNA: TGTGCCAGCAGTTATTCGTCAGGGGGCAATCAGCCCCAGCATTTT

V: TRBV2
D: TRBD2
J: TRBJ2-7
size: .
CDR3: CASRAGVGTYEQYF
DNA: TGTGCCAGCAGGGCGGGAGTCGGCACTTACGAGCAGTACTTC

V: TRBV2
D: TRBD2
J: TRBJ2-1
size: .
CDR3: CASSPSGRGDEQFF
DNA: TGTGCCAGCAGTCCCAGCGGGAGGGGAGATGAGCAGTTCTTC

V: TRBV5-4
D: TRBD2
J: TRBJ2-5
size: .
CDR3: CASSIGAGGGRETQYF
DNA: TGTGCCAGCAGCATCGGGGCGGGGGGAGGCCGGGAGACCCAGTACTTC

V: TRBV7-9
D: .
J: TRBJ1-1
size: .
CDR3: CASSLYRATEAFF
DNA: TGTGCCAGCAGCTTATACCGAGCTACTGAAGCTTTCTTT

V: TRBV6-5
D: TRBD1
J: TRBJ1-4
size: few
CDR3: CASSYTTGTVIEKLFF
DNA: TGTGCCAGCAGCTACACGACCGGGACAGTTATCGAAAAACTGTTTTTT

V: TRBV7-7
D: TRBD1
J: TRBJ1-1
size: .
CDR3: CASSQDRGAEAFF
DNA: TGTGCTAGCAGTCAGGACAGGGGGGCTGAAGCTTTCTTT

V: TRBV11-3
D: TRBD2
J: TRBJ2-4
size: .
CDR3: CASSKRTSTDIQYF
DNA: TGTGCCAGCAGCAAGCGGACTAGCACGGACATTCAGTACTTC

V: TRBV5-1
D: .
J: TRBJ2-3
size: .
CDR3: CASSPWAEGPGDTQYF
DNA: TGCGCCAGCAGCCCCTGGGCGGAAGGGCCTGGAGATACGCAGTATTTT

V: TRBV11-2
D: .
J: TRBJ2-7
size: .
CDR3: CASSDLRWAGSSSYEQYF
DNA: TGTGCCAGCAGCGACCTGAGATGGGCGGGCTCGAGCTCCTACGAGCAGTACTTC

V: TRBV5-1
D: .
J: TRBJ2-2
size: .
CDR3: CASSFWNGELFF
DNA: TGCGCCAGCAGCTTTTGGAACGGGGAGCTGTTTTTT

V: TRBV5-1
D: .
J: TRBJ2-7
size: .
CDR3: CASSWGTGWEQYF
DNA: TGCGCCAGCAGCTGGGGGACCGGGTGGGAGCAGTACTTC

V: TRBV30
D: TRBD2
J: TRBJ2-1
size: .
CDR3: CAWSVLSATSGRESSYNEQFF
DNA: TGTGCCTGGAGTGTATTATCTGCGACTAGCGGGAGGGAGAGCTCCTACAATGAGCAGTTCTTC

V: TRBV5-6
D: TRBD2
J: TRBJ2-1
size: once
CDR3: CASTPYLAGNNEQFF
DNA: TGTGCCAGCACTCCATATCTAGCGGGGAACAATGAGCAGTTCTTC

V: TRBV10-1
D: TRBD2
J: TRBJ2-3
size: few
CDR3: CASRSGTSGRNTDTQYF
DNA: TGCGCCAGCAGGAGTGGGACTAGCGGGAGAAACACAGATACGCAGTATTTT

V: TRBV4-1
D: .
J: TRBJ1-1
size: medium-sized
CDR3: CASSQGRRTEAFF
DNA: TGCGCCAGCAGCCAAGGTCGGAGGACTGAAGCTTTCTTT

V: TRBV30
D: TRBD1
J: TRBJ1-1
size: .
CDR3: CAWSELGTENTEAFF
DNA: TGTGCCTGGAGTGAACTGGGGACAGAAAACACTGAAGCTTTCTTT

V: TRBV2
D: .
J: TRBJ2-1
size: .
CDR3: CARSSEAYNEQFF
DNA: TGTGCCAGGTCTAGTGAAGCCTACAATGAGCAGTTCTTC

V: TRBV11-2
D: .
J: TRBJ2-2
size: .
CDR3: CASSPRLARGELFF
DNA: TGTGCCAGCAGCCCCAGACTCGCCCGCGGGGAGCTGTTTTTT

V: TRBV5-1
D: TRBD2
J: TRBJ2-5
size: few
CDR3: CASSLLAGGRGETQYF
DNA: TGCGCCAGCAGCTTGCTTGCGGGGGGACGGGGAGAGACCCAGTACTTC

V: TRBV7-9
D: TRBD2
J: TRBJ2-1
size: .
CDR3: CASSLDGTSGINEQFF
DNA: TGTGCCAGCAGCTTAGATGGGACTAGCGGAATCAATGAGCAGTTCTTC

V: TRBV6-1
D: TRBD1
J: TRBJ1-2
size: .
CDR3: CASRPIQGKGYTF
DNA: TGTGCCAGCAGGCCAATACAGGGGAAAGGCTACACCTTC

V: TRBV7-6
D: .
J: TRBJ2-1
size: .
CDR3: CASSPGVSGLGYNEQFF
DNA: TGTGCCAGCAGCCCAGGGGTTAGCGGTCTGGGTTACAATGAGCAGTTCTTC